The present T cell receptor beta chain was sequenced within a study of blood T cells in healthy people across ages. General study points: A strong correlation was found between TCR beta diversity and the percentage of naive T cells.

Using a J-beta primer mix together with a sample-barcoded 5' primer, a second PCR was run for roughly 6 to 12 cycles. Tags on each cDNA molecule came from a template-switch adaptor with 12 random nucleotides. The yield of each sample was at least 3 million CDR3-containing paired-end reads. TCRdb recomputed calls from the 5' RACE reads with MiXCR, one row per CDR3 protein. In the table there are about 1.1 million distinct CDR3 sequences, 35% to 40% of which are singletons. On this clonotype: Its target is not known.

This TCR was sampled from a young man in good health. Sequencing used blood.

The CDR3 region has the DNA TGTGCCAGCAGCCAAAATGCAGCGAACACAGATACGCAGTATTTT. The encoded protein is CASSQNAANTDTQYF. The rearrangement joins TRBV14 to TRBJ2-3; D is unresolved. The CDR3 is made up of 15 amino acids. Germline assignment: CDR1 SGHDN and CDR2 FVKESK. Deletions cut 2 bases from V and 2 bases from J, with 11 bases between.